This TCR beta chain was recorded in a study of T-cell reconstitution after alpha-beta-depleted transplantation in children. Preparation of the TCRbeta library involved a method that used unique molecular identifiers. Each CDR3 protein is one row after TCRdb ran MiXCR on the PCR reads. The sample lists 600,000 or so distinct CDR3 sequences, more than 20% occurring once. Germline loops: CDR1 SGHNT, CDR2 YYREEE (reference sequence). The V and J ends lost 2 bases and 6 bases, in that order; junction bases with no gene match: 8. The CDR3 has 15 amino acids. Specimen: PBMCs, mostly from graft donor cells, collected 360 days after TCRalphabeta/CD19-depleted stem cell transplant. The clonotype originates from a boy under two years old who had a stem cell transplant for acute myeloid leukemia, so the T cells may come from the graft donor. The V and J genes are TRBV5-4 and TRBJ2-3, with 8 nucleotides matching TRBD2. CDR3 sequence: CASSLGGGTSDTQYF. CDR3 DNA sequence: TGTGCCAGCAGCTTAGGCGGGGGGACCTCGGATACGCAGTATTTT. Filled out from reference TRBV5-4 and TRBJ2-3, the complete variable domain reads ETGVTQSPTHLIKTRGQQVTLRCSSQSGHNTVSWYQQALGQGPQFIFQYYREEENGRGNFPPRFSGLQFPNYSSELNVNALELDDSALYLCASSLGGGTSDTQYFGPGTRLTVL.